These 14 T cell receptor beta chains were all obtained from the same sample, sequenced in a study of PD-L1 blockade in urothelial cancer. Time point described: pretreatment peripheral blood. The assay was immunoSEQ multiplex PCR, and TCRdb's table has in-frame clones only and misses some. The sample contains roughly 87,000 clones, around 89% of which appear only once. Specimen: PBMCs, collected around atezolizumab (anti-PD-L1) treatment. The source of these receptors is a woman of 80 years or more with urothelial cancer.

The J gene is TRBJ2-1, the V gene TRBV19; TRBD2 is a possible D gene (6 bases). The CDR3 consists of 15 residues. The V gene's germline CDR1 is LNHDA and CDR2 SQIVND (reference sequence). V gave up 2 bases and J gave up 3 bases, with 11 bases separating them. CDR3: CASSIMAGNYNEQFF. The CDR3 bases are TGTGCCAGTAGTATAATGGCGGGAAACTACAATGAGCAGTTCTTC.

This rearrangement joins TRBV11-3 to TRBJ2-1; D perhaps matches TRBD2 (6 bases). The germline V gene encodes CDR1 SGHNT and CDR2 YENEEA. Trimming shortened V by 1 base and J by 8 bases, and 12 bases separated the two germline ends. The CDR3 sequence is 14 residues long. CDR3 region: CASSLAGSRDEQFF. The CDR3 region has the DNA TGTGCCAGCAGCTTAGCCGGGAGTAGGGATGAGCAGTTCTTC.

This chain joins TRBV5-1 and TRBJ2-7, with D possibly TRBD2 on 5 matching bases. The CDR3 runs 14 residues. CDR1 is SGHRS and CDR2 is YFSETQ in the germline V gene. The V end was cut by 4 bases, the J end by 0 bases, with 11 bases between. The DNA of the CDR3 is TGCGCCAGCAGCCCCCCGGGGAGCTCCTACGAGCAGTACTTC. It specifies CASSPPGSSYEQYF.

This clone has just a few counts. The gene calls are TRBV5-4 and TRBJ2-1, with a weak D call TRBD2 (6 bases). Per germline, CDR1 SGHNT and CDR2 YYREEE (reference sequence). The CDR3 is 15 amino acids. Trimming took 3 bases from V and 0 from J, leaving 10 bases between them. The CDR3 region is CASSWDLSSYNEQFF. DNA of the CDR3: TGTGCCAGCAGCTGGGACTTGAGCTCCTACAATGAGCAGTTCTTC.

CDR3 coding DNA: TGTGCCAGCACGACTAGCGGGAGCTCCTACGAGCAGTACTTC. Translation: CASTTSGSSYEQYF. V and J are TRBV7-2 and TRBJ2-7; 12 nucleotides line up with TRBD2. CDR3 length: 14 residues. Trimming cost V 7 bases and J 0 bases; bases outside gene matches: 1. Per germline, CDR1 SGHTA and CDR2 FQGNSA.

V is TRBV18 and J is TRBJ2-7; the match to TRBD1 covers 7 bases. V gave up 0 bases and J gave up 3 bases; unmatched junction bases: 2. Per germline, CDR1 KGHSH and CDR2 LQKENI. The CDR3 has 14 residues. CDR3 nucleotide sequence: TGTGCCAGCTCACCACCGGCAGGGGGCTACGAGCAGTACTTC. Translation: CASSPPAGGYEQYF.

V usage is TRBV19 and J usage is TRBJ1-2; a possible D gene is TRBD1 (5 bases). V gave up 6 bases and J gave up 4 bases, with 21 bases separating them. The CDR3 sequence is 16 residues long. Germline CDR1 reads LNHDA; CDR2 reads SQIVND (reference sequence). The CDR3 here is CASSPEGGATFYGYTF. The CDR3 DNA sequence: TGTGCCAGTAGCCCCGAGGGAGGGGCCACGTTCTATGGCTACACCTTC. Variable domain in full (rest from reference TRBV19 and TRBJ1-2): DGGITQSPKYLFRKEGQNVTLSCEQNLNHDAMYWYRQDPGQGLRLIYYSQIVNDFQKGDIAEGYSVSREKKESFPLTVTSAQKNPTAFYLCASSPEGGATFYGYTFGSGTRLTVV.

This CDR3 reads CASSTDIGTSAFF. CDR3 DNA: TGTGCCAGCAGCACAGATATCGGGACTAGTGCGTTCTTC. The chain has TRBV9 and TRBJ2-1; TRBD2 matches 8 bases. Unmatched junction bases numbered 12, after V lost 4 bases and J lost 15 bases. Germline CDR1 and CDR2: SGDLS and YYNGEE. The CDR3 runs 13 residues. Full variable domain (rest looked up from reference TRBV9 and TRBJ2-1): DSGVTQTPKHLITATGQRVTLRCSPRSGDLSVYWYQQSLDQGLQFLIQYYNGEERAKGNILERFSAQQFPDLHSELNLSSLELGDSALYFCASSTDIGTSAFFGPGTRLTVL.

This sequence joins TRBV28 and TRBJ2-7, with D uncertain. There are 14 residues in the CDR3. Germline loops: CDR1 MDHEN, CDR2 SYDVKM. V lost 4 bases, J lost 2 bases, and 12 bases lay in between. Here the CDR3 reads CASSSPVVPYEQYF. The CDR3 DNA reads TGTGCCAGCAGTTCCCCGGTCGTCCCCTACGAGCAGTACTTC.

Written as DNA, the CDR3 is TGTGCCACCAGCAGAGGACTCCAGCGGGGTGGCTACGAGCAGTACTTC. Its translation is CATSRGLQRGGYEQYF. This rearrangement joins TRBV15 to TRBJ2-7; 7 bases are shared with TRBD2. This CDR3 contains 16 residues. CDR1 is LNHNV, CDR2 YYDKDF, per germline (reference sequence). Trimming at V came to 1 base and at J to 3 bases, leaving 9 bases not matched to a gene.

The chain links TRBV6-5 to TRBJ2-3, with 8 bases aligning to TRBD2. Germline assignment: CDR1 MNHEY and CDR2 SVGAGI. CDR3 size: 15 residues. Trimming took 2 bases from V and 4 from J; bases not matched to a gene: 5. In nucleotides, the CDR3 is TGTGCCAGCAGTTACGCTAGCGGGCTGTCAGATACGCAGTATTTT. Translation gives CASSYASGLSDTQYF.

This clone was detected once. Here the CDR3 reads CASSLGQGQSYGYTF. In nucleotides, the CDR3 is TGTGCCAGCAGCTTAGGCCAGGGACAGAGTTATGGCTACACCTTC. The chain employs TRBV7-9 and TRBJ1-2, with 7 bases identical to TRBD1. V was clipped by 1 base and J by 5 bases; unmatched bases: 7. Germline loops: CDR1 SEHNR, CDR2 FQNEAQ (reference sequence). The length of the CDR3 is 15 residues.

The V gene is TRBV7-9, the J gene TRBJ1-1; possibly TRBD1 for D (5 bases). V gave up 3 bases and J gave up 5 bases, with 13 bases separating them. The CDR3 covers 14 residues. In germline, CDR1 is SEHNR, CDR2 FQNEAQ (reference sequence). The CDR3 nucleotides are TGTGCCAGCAGCTTCTTCGGCGGGGCAACTGAAGCTTTCTTT. It specifies CASSFFGGATEAFF.

CDR3 amino acids: CASSAPLGENYGYTF. The CDR3 DNA reads TGTGCCAGCAGCGCGCCCCTCGGGGAGAACTATGGCTACACCTTC. The V call is TRBV9, the J call TRBJ1-2, with unresolved D. CDR3 length: 15 amino acids. V was cut by 3 bases and J by 2 bases, with 14 bases left in between. Per the germline V gene, CDR1 is SGDLS and CDR2 is YYNGEE. Variable domain in full (rest from reference TRBV9 and TRBJ1-2): DSGVTQTPKHLITATGQRVTLRCSPRSGDLSVYWYQQSLDQGLQFLIQYYNGEERAKGNILERFSAQQFPDLHSELNLSSLELGDSALYFCASSAPLGENYGYTFGSGTRLTVV.